This T cell receptor beta chain was recorded in a study of cytomegalovirus exposure and HLA in healthy donors. General study results and limits: Data from an earlier analysis indicated that most TCR beta V segments were productive either about 87% or about 30% of the time. Of the V segments, some could not be distinguished, including TRBV6-2 and TRBV6-3, and were excluded.

The V and J ends lost 0 bases and 8 bases, in that order; junction bases with no gene match: 8. CDR3 length: 16 amino acids. CDR1 SGDLS and CDR2 YYNGEE come from the germline V gene. Note on this clone: As yet, its antigen is unknown.

PCR used 60 Vbeta primers and 13 Jbeta primers. Only in-frame clones appear in the TCRdb table, and some are missing; sequencing was by immunoSEQ multiplex PCR. The sample lists about 77,000 clones, about three quarters occurring once. The rearrangement joins TRBV9 to TRBJ2-1; 10 bases match TRBD2. The sequence derives from a man aged 35 to 55 in good health and CMV-seronegative. Sequencing used PBMCs. CDR3 sequence: CASSVEPAGGRYEQFF. For the CDR3, the DNA is TGTGCCAGCAGCGTAGAACCAGCGGGAGGGAGGTATGAGCAGTTCTTC.